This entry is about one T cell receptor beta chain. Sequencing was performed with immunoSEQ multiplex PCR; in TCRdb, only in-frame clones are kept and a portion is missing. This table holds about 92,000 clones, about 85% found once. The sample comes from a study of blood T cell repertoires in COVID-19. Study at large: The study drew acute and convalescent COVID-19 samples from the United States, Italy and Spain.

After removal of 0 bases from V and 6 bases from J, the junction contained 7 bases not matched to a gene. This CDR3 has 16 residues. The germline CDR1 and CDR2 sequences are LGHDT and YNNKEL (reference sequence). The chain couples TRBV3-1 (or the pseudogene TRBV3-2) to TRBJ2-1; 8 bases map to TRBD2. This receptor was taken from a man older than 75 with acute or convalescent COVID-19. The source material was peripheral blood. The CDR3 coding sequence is TGTGCCAGCAGCCAAGAGAGCGGGAGTGCCACCAATGAGCAGTTCTTC. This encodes CASSQESGSATNEQFF.